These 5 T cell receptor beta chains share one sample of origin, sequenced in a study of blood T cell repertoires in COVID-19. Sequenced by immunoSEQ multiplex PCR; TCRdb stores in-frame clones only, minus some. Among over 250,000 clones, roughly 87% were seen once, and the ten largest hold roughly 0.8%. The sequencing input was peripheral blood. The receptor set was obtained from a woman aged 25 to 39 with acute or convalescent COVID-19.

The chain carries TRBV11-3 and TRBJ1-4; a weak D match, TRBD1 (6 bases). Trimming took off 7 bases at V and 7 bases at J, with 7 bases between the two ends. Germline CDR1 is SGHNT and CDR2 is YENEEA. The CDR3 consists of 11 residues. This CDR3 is CASTRGEKLFF. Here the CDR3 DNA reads TGTGCCAGCACCAGGGGTGAAAAACTGTTTTTT.

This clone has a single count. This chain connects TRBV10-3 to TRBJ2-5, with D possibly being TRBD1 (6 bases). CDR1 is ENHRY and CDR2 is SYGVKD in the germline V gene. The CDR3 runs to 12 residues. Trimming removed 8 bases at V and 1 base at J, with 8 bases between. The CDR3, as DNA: TGTGCCATCGGCAGGGGCCAAGAGACCCAGTACTTC. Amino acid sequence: CAIGRGQETQYF.

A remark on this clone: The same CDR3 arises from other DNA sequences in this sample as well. The CDR3 coding sequence is TGTGCCAGCCGGAGACAGGGCGGAGAAAAACTGTTTTTT. Its translation is CASRRQGGEKLFF. This chain joins TRBV27 and TRBJ1-4; 7 bases are shared with TRBD1. Unmatched junction bases numbered 8, after V lost 8 bases and J lost 8 bases. CDR3 length: 13 residues. Looked up from germline, CDR1 is MNHEY and CDR2 is SMNVEV (reference sequence).

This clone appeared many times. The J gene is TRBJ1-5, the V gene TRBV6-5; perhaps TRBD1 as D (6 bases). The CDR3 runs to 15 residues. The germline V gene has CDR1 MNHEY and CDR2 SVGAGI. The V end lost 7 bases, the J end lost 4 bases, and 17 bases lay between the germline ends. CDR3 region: CASTLNRVGNQPQHF. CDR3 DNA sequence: TGTGCCAGCACTCTAAACAGGGTGGGTAATCAGCCCCAGCATTTT.

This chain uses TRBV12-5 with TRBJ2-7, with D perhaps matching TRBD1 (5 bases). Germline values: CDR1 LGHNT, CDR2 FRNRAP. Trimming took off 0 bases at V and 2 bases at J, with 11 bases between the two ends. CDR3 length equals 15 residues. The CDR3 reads CASGLVIGAPYEQYF. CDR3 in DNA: TGTGCTAGTGGTTTGGTAATAGGGGCACCCTACGAGCAGTACTTC.